This note documents a single T cell receptor (beta chain) sequence. This clonotype was counted ten times or more. The specificity of this receptor is unknown. No base quality information exists; no much larger clone differs at one position. The sample belongs to a study of neurological immune-mediated disorders (dated by TCRdb to the late 2010s). Regarding the complete study: Peripheral blood TCR-beta repertoires from HTLV-I-associated myelopathy (HAM/TSP) patients, multiple sclerosis patients and healthy controls were compared by UMI-based sequencing. The cohort included approximately 68 subjects: around 15 with HAM/TSP, about 34 with multiple sclerosis, and some 20 healthy controls. The 90 to 120 TCR-beta libraries covered PBMC samples along with longitudinal samples, technical triplicates, and paired sorted CD4+ and CD8+ T-cell subsets.

cDNA was synthesized by template-switch 5'RACE using a primer carrying a 10-nucleotide random unique molecular identifier by which each TCR transcript was tagged. Every sequencing run covered 15-18 subjects and yielded more than 160 million TCR-beta sequences. Total RNA was extracted with the RNeasy kit. TCR-beta VDJ regions were amplified with primers for the TCR constant region and the 5'RACE anchor, using the KAPA Real-time Library Amplification kit. Sample indexes and Illumina adaptors were added in a first PCR, and a second PCR then increased library yield. After purification with Ampure beads, the TCR product of roughly 650 bp was size-selected on a 2% E-gel SizeSelection system. Before pooling, library quality was checked on a Bioanalyzer, concentration was measured with Qubit, and libraries were quantified with the Kapa Library Quantification kit. An Illumina HiSeq 2500 was used to sequence the libraries paired-end at 2 x 150 bp. To increase sequence diversity, roughly 24-31% phiX was spiked into each library pool. As for the original processing: The UMI-based MiGEC pipeline processed quality-filtered reads and removed over 80% of raw TCR sequences during error correction. IMGT germline references were used for aligning VDJ genes, and each clonotype was defined as a unique CDR3 amino acid sequence together with its V-J genes. VDJtools evaluated clonal expansion, Shannon diversity and CDR3 relatedness (CalcPairwiseDistances, ClusterSamples); CLCbio workbench built phylogenetic trees. Using coefficient-of-variation modelling across technical triplicates, the study counted a clone as expanded if it had at least 8 unique UMIs. The public sequencing data were trimmed at Q25 with fastp and processed into clonotypes with MiXCR by TCRdb, which kept only in-frame beta chains. Entries are consolidated by CDR3 protein sequence, retaining the most common genes and DNA. For this entry, the V and J calls and clone size follow TCRdb and not the study's own pipeline. The sample profile shows 35,000 to 45,000 distinct CDR3 sequences; approximately 10% of them were found once. Approximately 4.1% of the sample goes to the ten largest clones.

For sorted-subset TCR libraries, some 1 million sorted CD4+ or CD8+ T cells were used. Peripheral blood underwent Ficoll-Hypaque density gradient centrifugation to isolate PBMCs, which were then cryopreserved in liquid nitrogen. The study also sequenced paired sorted CD4+ and CD8+ subsets from healthy controls, HAM/TSP patients and MS patients. V lost 5 bases and J lost 5 bases, and the count of bases not matched to a germline gene is 12. Per the germline V gene (reference sequence), DFQATT is the CDR1 and SNEGSKA is the CDR2. The CDR3 measures 16 amino acids from cysteine to phenylalanine. CDR3 DNA is the only sequence kept; it has 48 bases, read in frame from the first base. Study-level results and caveats: Across subjects, expanded clones never shared an identical CDR3 amino acid sequence, which suggests that the TCR-beta repertoires in every group were private. TCR clonal expansion was highest in HAM/TSP patients and lowest in MS patients, with MS patients falling below even healthy controls.

The source is a woman between 25 and 40 years old with HTLV-1-associated myelopathy (HAM/TSP). Material: CD4+ T cells from blood. The rearranged chain carries TRBV20-1 and TRBJ2-3, with 11 junctional bases fitting TRBD2. CDR3 reads: CSASGASGGYRDTQYF. The nucleotides read TGCAGTGCTTCCGGGGCTAGCGGGGGGTATAGAGATACGCAGTATTTT.